This T cell receptor (beta chain) was identified during a study of shared clonotypes between healthy human individuals. General study points: Specimens sampled were limited to blood, with tissue repertoires likely differing.

CD8 cells regarded as naive lacked CD45RO, were positively chosen for CCR7, and omitted terminally differentiated effector memory CD45RA+ cells. Note on this clone: Its antigen is still unknown.

V was pared by 1 base and J by 9 bases, with 13 bases between. The CDR3 is 13 residues long. Germline CDR1 reads SEHNR; CDR2 reads FQNEAQ (reference sequence). Produced via immunoSEQ multiplex PCR; TCRdb's table is partial and in-frame only. The sample shows under 2,000,000 clones, over 85% of them seen only once. This rearrangement joins TRBV7-9 to TRBJ2-7, with a possible D match to TRBD2 (5 bases). The source of this sequence is a man younger than 35 in good health. The specimen was naive CD8+ T cells sorted from blood. The CDR3 region has the DNA TGTGCCAGCAGCTTAGGAGCGGTATTGGGGCAGTACTTC. Protein: CASSLGAVLGQYF.